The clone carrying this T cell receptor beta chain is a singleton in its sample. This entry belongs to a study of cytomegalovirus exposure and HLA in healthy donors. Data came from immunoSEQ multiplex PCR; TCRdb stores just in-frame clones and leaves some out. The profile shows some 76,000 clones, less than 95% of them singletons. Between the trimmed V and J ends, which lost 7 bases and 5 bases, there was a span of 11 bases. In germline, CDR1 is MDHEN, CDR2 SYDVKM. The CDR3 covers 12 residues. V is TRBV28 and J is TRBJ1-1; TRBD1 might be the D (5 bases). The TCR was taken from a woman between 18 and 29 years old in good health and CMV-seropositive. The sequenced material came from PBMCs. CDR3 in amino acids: CASTLGGTEAFF. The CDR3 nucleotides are TGTGCCAGCACCCTGGGGGGAACTGAAGCTTTCTTT.